The present T cell receptor (beta chain) was sequenced within a study of T cells in Graves' hyperthyroidism and ophthalmopathy. The table lists this clonotype with a few counts. The antigen remains unidentified. Using RNA transcripts as the source, TCR beta CDR3 regions were amplified. Initially, a first-round RT-PCR of the TCR CDR3 employed the HTBI primer set. Each CDR3 protein is one row after TCRdb ran MiXCR on the multiplex PCR reads. Of about 420,000 distinct CDR3 sequences listed, roughly 15% are singletons. Points from the study as a whole: Within blood appeared most thyroid clonotypes that had expanded above 0.001.

CDR1 MNHNS and CDR2 SASEGT come from the germline V gene. This CDR3 has 14 residues. The J segment lost 1 base and the V segment lost 6 bases, leaving 5 bases of the junction unmatched. This chain connects TRBV6-1 to TRBJ2-7, with 8 bases lining up with TRBD1. Sequenced input: blood. The receptor was derived from a woman under 30 with Graves' hyperthyroidism. The CDR3 here is CASRDRASSYEQYF. CDR3 coding DNA: TGTGCCAGCAGGGACAGGGCTTCTTCCTACGAGCAGTACTTC.